These T cell receptor beta chains were read from a single sample in a study of blood T cell repertoires in COVID-19. This table comes from immunoSEQ multiplex PCR, and its TCRdb copy is limited to in-frame clones, with some not included. Here the sample spans 150,000 to 200,000 clones, less than 85% being singletons. Sequences were obtained from PBMCs or T cells enriched from blood (not recorded which). The receptors were gathered from a man in his forties or fifties who had recovered from COVID-19. CDR3s include the opening cysteine and the closing phenylalanine or tryptophan. Fields, in order: V gene, CDR3 protein.

V: TRBV7-8; CDR3: CASSPGPIGDRVADEQYF
V: TRBV11-2; CDR3: CASSLDFRQGAGELFF
V: TRBV5-5; CDR3: CASSLFGGGGTDTQYF
V: TRBV7-9; CDR3: CASSRLTGGSNNEQFF
V: TRBV7-2; CDR3: CASSLRHSPLHF
V: TRBV5-4; CDR3: CASSWVQGNDEQYF
V: TRBV5-1; CDR3: CASSWTGNAEAFF
V: TRBV29-1; CDR3: CSVLTGTANTEAFF
V: TRBV7-2; CDR3: CASSPDSQKLFF
V: TRBV28; CDR3: CASSAGGLAKNIQYF
V: TRBV29-1; CDR3: CSVWWSGAFF
V: TRBV7-8; CDR3: CASSLEIRGGYEQYF
V: TRBV7-9; CDR3: CASSPGEGTGSSGANVLTF
V: TRBV7-2; CDR3: CASSPPTGDYGYTF
V: TRBV28; CDR3: CASSGGAITEAFF
V: TRBV29-1; CDR3: CSAVTGGRYGYTF
V: TRBV7-3; CDR3: CASSRWDSRTDTQYF
V: TRBV10-3; CDR3: CAIGRGPTSGNTIYF
V: TRBV5-5; CDR3: CASSRTGGEGETQYF
V: TRBV28; CDR3: CASSIPQTGRAFF
V: TRBV9; CDR3: CASSVGIGVTAYNEQFF
V: TRBV4-1; CDR3: CASSQGQAMNTEAFF
V: TRBV6-5; CDR3: CASSSTGNSNQPQHF
V: TRBV4-1; CDR3: CASSQVEGINYGYTF
V: TRBV28; CDR3: CASSDPGQGTGELFF
V: TRBV12-3/TRBV12-4; CDR3: CASSLGQGYGYTF
V: TRBV5-6; CDR3: CASSHLRGSTDTQYF
V: TRBV24-1; CDR3: CATSAMAGDTDTQYF
V: TRBV7-2; CDR3: CASSPSNRVYGYTF
V: TRBV19; CDR3: CASSNSGGQRNWADTQYF
V: TRBV5-1; CDR3: CASSPPSGGYEQYF
V: TRBV2; CDR3: CASSARQGAQPQHF
V: TRBV30; CDR3: CAWTDPWAGGYGYTF
V: TRBV12-3/TRBV12-4; CDR3: CASSFGETQYF
V: TRBV18; CDR3: CASSPGRTLNEKLFF